The 8 T cell receptor beta chains below all came from one sample that was sequenced in a study of T cell responses to AZD1222 COVID-19 vaccine (dated by TCRdb to about 2021). The time point tag for this specimen amounts to: baseline before first vaccination. The protocol used for the library was the immunoSEQ multiplex PCR assay. Held by TCRdb, this immuneACCESS table contains in-frame sequences only and omits some clones. Under half of the omission traces to an unresolved V gene where checked; the cause of the rest is unknown. The sample has 150,000 or so clones on record, roughly 90% of them singletons. Together, the top ten hold about 4.8% of the sample. Material: peripheral blood, obtained on day 0 of AZD1222 vaccination. These receptors were obtained from an adult in good health.

This chain uses TRBV7-9 with TRBJ2-2; a possible D gene is TRBD2 (5 bases). Germline V gene sequence: CDR1 SEHNR, CDR2 FQNEAQ (reference sequence). V lost 6 bases and J 4 bases, leaving 15 bases between the germline ends. There are 15 residues in the CDR3. The CDR3 DNA sequence: TGTGCCAGCAGTCCTCCGGGATTAGCCACCGGGGAGCTGTTTTTT. Translated: CASSPPGLATGELFF.

This clone appeared a single time. This chain links TRBV29-1 with TRBJ2-3; 8 bases agree with TRBD1. This CDR3 has 14 residues. The trim removed 3 bases at V and 6 bases at J, leaving 8 bases unmatched. Germline V CDR1 and CDR2: SQVTM, ANQGSEA. The CDR3 here is CSVEGQGAPDTQYF. CDR3 in DNA: TGCAGCGTTGAGGGCCAGGGGGCGCCGGATACGCAGTATTTT.

V gene TRBV2 combines with J gene TRBJ1-3; TRBD1 agrees at 8 bases. V trimming: 6 bases; J trimming: 4 bases; junction bases outside the gene matches: 8. The CDR3 has 15 amino acids. Looked up from germline, CDR1 is SNHLY and CDR2 is FYNNEI. CDR3 sequence reads: CASRTDRAKGNTIYF. The CDR3 DNA sequence: TGTGCCAGCAGGACGGACAGGGCGAAGGGAAACACCATATATTTT. The full variable domain, rest sourced from reference TRBV2 and TRBJ1-3, is EPEVTQTPSHQVTQMGQEVILRCVPISNHLYFYWYRQILGQKVEFLVSFYNNEISEKSEIFDDQFSVERPDGSNFTLKIRSTKLEDSAMYFCASRTDRAKGNTIYFGEGSWLTVV.

The rearrangement joins TRBV19 to TRBJ1-1; tentatively, D is TRBD1 (6 bases). The CDR3 spans 16 residues. From germline, CDR1 is LNHDA and CDR2 SQIVND (reference sequence). V lost 5 bases and J 5 bases, leaving 21 bases between the germline ends. The CDR3 DNA is TGTGCCAGTAGTTCTATTAGCCCGCGGGGGCTAACTGAAGCTTTCTTT. It is translated as CASSSISPRGLTEAFF.

The CDR3 sequence is CASRQGSGANVLTF. The CDR3 DNA reads TGTGCCAGCCGCCAGGGTTCCGGGGCCAACGTCCTGACTTTC. The chain carries TRBV7-9 and TRBJ2-6, with a tentative D call TRBD1 (5 bases). Germline CDR1 and CDR2: SEHNR and FQNEAQ (reference sequence). CDR3 size: 14 residues. V was pared by 8 bases and J by 4 bases, with 12 bases between.

This clone was observed a few times. J is TRBJ1-1 and V is TRBV19; no reliable D call. The V end lost 7 bases, the J end lost 4 bases, and 22 bases lay between the germline ends. The CDR3 is 16 amino acids. Germline CDR1 LNHDA, CDR2 SQIVND (reference sequence). In nucleotides, the CDR3 is TGTGCCAGTAACAACCCCCGGCCGTTTGCGGGCACTGAAGCTTTCTTT. Its protein product is CASNNPRPFAGTEAFF. Together with reference TRBV19 and TRBJ1-1, the CDR3 gives the full variable domain: DGGITQSPKYLFRKEGQNVTLSCEQNLNHDAMYWYRQDPGQGLRLIYYSQIVNDFQKGDIAEGYSVSREKKESFPLTVTSAQKNPTAFYLCASNNPRPFAGTEAFFGQGTRLTVV.

CDR3 in amino acids: CASSLSRTVKNTGELFF. For the CDR3, the DNA is TGTGCCAGCAGTTTATCGAGGACAGTAAAGAACACCGGGGAGCTGTTTTTT. The chain has TRBV27 and TRBJ2-2; possible D gene TRBD1, 6 bases. The V gene lost 0 bases and the J gene lost 1 base, with 12 bases spanning the gap. The CDR3 extends over 17 amino acids. Per germline, CDR1 MNHEY and CDR2 SMNVEV (reference sequence).

This clone is a singleton in its sample. The chain has TRBV28 and TRBJ1-6; 8 bases fit TRBD1. Looked up from germline, CDR1 is MDHEN and CDR2 is SYDVKM. The CDR3 covers 18 residues. The ends lost 6 bases at V and 1 base at J; junction bases unmatched: 11. This chain's CDR3 is CASSQSRGLRSYNSPLHF. DNA for the CDR3: TGTGCCAGCAGCCAGTCCAGGGGGCTTAGGTCCTATAATTCACCCCTCCACTTT.